These 6 T cell receptor beta chains share one sample of origin, sequenced in a study of cytomegalovirus exposure and HLA in healthy donors. Primers included in the PCR were 60 Vbeta and 13 Jbeta primers. This table comes from immunoSEQ multiplex PCR, and its TCRdb copy is limited to in-frame clones, with some not included. The table lists fewer than 120,000 clones, around 79% of them singletons. Sequences were obtained from PBMCs. These receptors all come from a woman aged 30 to 39 in good health and CMV-seronegative.

V and J are TRBV19 and TRBJ1-2; D is ambiguous. Germline assignment: CDR1 LNHDA and CDR2 SQIVND (reference sequence). V was trimmed by 3 bases and J by 4 bases, leaving 12 bases between them. The CDR3 has 14 amino acids. CDR3: CASSIRANGYGYTF. Written as DNA, the CDR3 is TGTGCCAGTAGTATCCGAGCAAACGGCTATGGCTACACCTTC.

This clone is a singleton in its sample. The chain uses TRBV30 and TRBJ2-5; D is unresolved. The germline V gene has CDR1 GTSNPN and CDR2 SVGIG (reference sequence). Trimming left V 1 base short and J 0 bases short, with 6 bases between. The CDR3 runs 13 residues. CDR3 residues: CAWSGHNQETQYF. Written as DNA, the CDR3 is TGTGCCTGGAGTGGACATAACCAAGAGACCCAGTACTTC.

The V and J genes are TRBV27 and TRBJ2-5; possibly TRBD2 for D (6 bases). The ends were cut back, 3 bases at V and 5 bases at J, with 16 bases in the middle. The germline gives CDR1 MNHEY, CDR2 SMNVEV (reference sequence). This CDR3 comprises 15 residues. The CDR3 DNA is TGTGCCAGCAGTTTGGGCGGAGGGGCCCGTGAGACCCAGTACTTC. This gives the protein CASSLGGGARETQYF.

The chain uses TRBV15 and TRBJ2-7, with D unresolved. Per the germline V gene, CDR1 is LNHNV and CDR2 is YYDKDF (reference sequence). Trimming took 3 bases from V and 3 from J, leaving 9 bases between them. The CDR3 is 13 amino acids. The CDR3 DNA follows: TGTGCCACCAGCAGTGAAGTAGTCTACGAGCAGTACTTC. Amino acids: CATSSEVVYEQYF.

In its sample, this clone was seen once. The CDR3 region is CASSPGQGAEKLFF. CDR3 coding DNA: TGTGCCAGCAGCCCGGGACAGGGGGCTGAAAAACTGTTTTTT. The chain is built from TRBV5-8 and TRBJ1-4; the match to TRBD1 covers 12 bases. Germline V gene sequence: CDR1 SGHTS, CDR2 YDEGEE. J lost 7 bases, V lost 4 bases, and 2 bases had no gene match. This CDR3 has 14 residues.

The V call is TRBV7-9, the J call TRBJ2-1, with unresolved D. The V end lost 1 base, the J end lost 4 bases, and 11 bases lay between the germline ends. Germline V gene data show CDR1 as SEHNR and CDR2 as FQNEAQ (reference sequence). The length of the CDR3 is 15 residues. CDR3 residues: CASSLVANVYNEQFF. The CDR3 nucleotides are TGTGCCAGCAGCTTAGTGGCCAATGTTTACAATGAGCAGTTCTTC.